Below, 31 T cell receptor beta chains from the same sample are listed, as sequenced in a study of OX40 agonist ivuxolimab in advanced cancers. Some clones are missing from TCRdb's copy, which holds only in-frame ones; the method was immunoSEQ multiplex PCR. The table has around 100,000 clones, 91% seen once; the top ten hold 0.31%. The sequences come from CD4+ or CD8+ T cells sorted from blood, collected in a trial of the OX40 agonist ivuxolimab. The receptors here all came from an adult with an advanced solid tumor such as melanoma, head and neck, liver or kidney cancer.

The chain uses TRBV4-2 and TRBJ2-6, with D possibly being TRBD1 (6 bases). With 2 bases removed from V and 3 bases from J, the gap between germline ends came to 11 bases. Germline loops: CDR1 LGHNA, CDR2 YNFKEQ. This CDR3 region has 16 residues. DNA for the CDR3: TGTGCCAGCAGCCAAAAAACAGGGAGTGGGGCCAACGTCCTGACTTTC. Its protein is CASSQKTGSGANVLTF.

The CDR3 is CSVTKGLAGHYEQYF. The CDR3 region has the DNA TGCAGCGTTACAAAGGGACTAGCGGGCCACTACGAGCAGTACTTC. This chain links TRBV29-1 with TRBJ2-7, with 12 bases identical to TRBD2. With V trimmed by 5 bases and J by 3 bases, 8 bases remained unmatched. This CDR3 spans 15 amino acids. CDR1 and CDR2 (germline): SQVTM, ANQGSEA.

The CDR3 DNA sequence: TGTGCCAGCAGGAGCAAACAGGACACAACACGCGAGAACACCGGGGAGCTGTTTTTT. This gives the protein CASRSKQDTTRENTGELFF. The chain couples TRBV6-7 to TRBJ2-2; D might be TRBD1 (5 bases). TRBV6-7 is an ORF, and what it does is uncertain. The CDR3 totals 19 residues. Trimming cost V 6 bases and J 1 base, with 24 bases left between them.

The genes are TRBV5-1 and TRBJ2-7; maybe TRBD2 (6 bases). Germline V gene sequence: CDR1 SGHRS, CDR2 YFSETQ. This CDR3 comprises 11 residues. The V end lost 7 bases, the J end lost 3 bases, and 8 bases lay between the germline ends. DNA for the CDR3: TGCGCCAGCCGGGACTTCTACGAGCAGTACTTC. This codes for CASRDFYEQYF.

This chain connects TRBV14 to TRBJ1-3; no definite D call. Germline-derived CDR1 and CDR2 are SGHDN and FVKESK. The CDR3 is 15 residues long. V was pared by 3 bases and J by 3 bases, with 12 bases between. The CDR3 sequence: CASSQQRVYGNTIYF. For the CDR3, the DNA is TGTGCCAGCAGCCAGCAGCGCGTCTATGGAAACACCATATATTTT.

As DNA, the CDR3 is TGTGCCAGCAGCTTAAGCGGGGGGCCCTACGAGCAGTACTTC. Translating gives CASSLSGGPYEQYF. The chain has TRBV7-2 and TRBJ2-7, with 9 bases that match TRBD2. CDR1 and CDR2 from the germline V gene are SGHTA and FQGNSA. The CDR3 is 14 amino acids. V lost 2 bases and J lost 2; bases outside the gene matches: 1.

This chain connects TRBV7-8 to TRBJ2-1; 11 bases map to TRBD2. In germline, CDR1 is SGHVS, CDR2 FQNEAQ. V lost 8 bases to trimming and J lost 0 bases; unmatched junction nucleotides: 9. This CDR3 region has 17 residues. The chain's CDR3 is CASSRLAGSSSYNEQFF. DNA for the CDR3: TGTGCCAGCTCGAGACTAGCGGGATCCAGCTCCTACAATGAGCAGTTCTTC.

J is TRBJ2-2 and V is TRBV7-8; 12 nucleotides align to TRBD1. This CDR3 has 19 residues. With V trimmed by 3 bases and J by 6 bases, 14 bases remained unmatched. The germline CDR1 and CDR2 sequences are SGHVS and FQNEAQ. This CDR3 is CASSFLGTGGFLSPGELFF. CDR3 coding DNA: TGTGCCAGCAGCTTCCTCGGGACAGGGGGCTTTTTGTCTCCCGGGGAGCTGTTTTTT.

The CDR3 DNA reads TGTGCCAGCAGTTTAGGGGGGGGTGGCTACACCTTC. Its translation: CASSLGGGGYTF. The V and J genes are TRBV28 and TRBJ1-2; weak D call: TRBD1 (5 bases). Between the trimmed V and J ends, which lost 2 bases and 7 bases, there was a span of 8 bases. Germline loops: CDR1 MDHEN, CDR2 SYDVKM. This CDR3 comprises 12 residues.

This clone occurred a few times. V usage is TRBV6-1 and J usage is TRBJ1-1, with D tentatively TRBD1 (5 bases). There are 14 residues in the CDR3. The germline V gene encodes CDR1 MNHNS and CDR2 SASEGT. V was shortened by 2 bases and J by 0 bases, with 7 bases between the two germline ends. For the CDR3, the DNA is TGTGCCAGCAGTGAAAGGGGATTGAACACTGAAGCTTTCTTT. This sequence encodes CASSERGLNTEAFF.

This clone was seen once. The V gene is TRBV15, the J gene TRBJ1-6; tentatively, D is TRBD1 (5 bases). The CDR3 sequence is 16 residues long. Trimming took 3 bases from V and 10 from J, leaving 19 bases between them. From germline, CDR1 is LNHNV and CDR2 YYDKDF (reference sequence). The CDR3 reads CATSRRGTGGGSPLHF. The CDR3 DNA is TGTGCCACCAGCAGGCGGGGTACAGGCGGGGGGTCACCCCTCCACTTT. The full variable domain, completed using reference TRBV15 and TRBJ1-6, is DAMVIQNPRYQVTQFGKPVTLSCSQTLNHNVMYWYQQKSSQAPKLLFHYYDKDFNNEADTPDNFQSRRPNTSFCFLDIRSPGLGDTAMYLCATSRRGTGGGSPLHFGNGTRLTVT.

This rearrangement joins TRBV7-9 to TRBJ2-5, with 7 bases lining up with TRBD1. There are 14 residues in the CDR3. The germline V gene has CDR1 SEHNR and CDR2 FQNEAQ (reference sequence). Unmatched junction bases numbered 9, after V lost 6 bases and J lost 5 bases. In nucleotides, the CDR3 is TGTGCCAGCAGTCCGAACAGGGGCGTGGAGACCCAGTACTTC. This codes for CASSPNRGVETQYF.

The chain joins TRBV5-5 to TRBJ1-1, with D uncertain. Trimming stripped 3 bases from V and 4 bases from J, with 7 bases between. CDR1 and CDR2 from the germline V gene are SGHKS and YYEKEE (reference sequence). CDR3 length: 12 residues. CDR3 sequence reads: CASSSQSTEAFF. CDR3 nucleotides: TGTGCCAGCAGCTCTCAGAGCACTGAAGCTTTCTTT.

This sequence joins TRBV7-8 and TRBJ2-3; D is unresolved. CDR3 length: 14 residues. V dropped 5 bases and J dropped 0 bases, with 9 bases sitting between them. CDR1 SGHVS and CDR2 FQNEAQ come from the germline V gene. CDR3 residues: CASSPSLSTDTQYF. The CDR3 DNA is TGTGCCAGCAGCCCGAGCCTGAGCACAGATACGCAGTATTTT.

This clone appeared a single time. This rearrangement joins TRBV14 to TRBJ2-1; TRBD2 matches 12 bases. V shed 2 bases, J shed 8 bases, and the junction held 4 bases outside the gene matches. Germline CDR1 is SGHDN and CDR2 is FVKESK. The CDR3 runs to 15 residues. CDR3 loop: CASSQRLAGVYEQFF. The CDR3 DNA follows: TGTGCCAGCAGCCAAAGACTAGCGGGAGTATATGAGCAGTTCTTC.

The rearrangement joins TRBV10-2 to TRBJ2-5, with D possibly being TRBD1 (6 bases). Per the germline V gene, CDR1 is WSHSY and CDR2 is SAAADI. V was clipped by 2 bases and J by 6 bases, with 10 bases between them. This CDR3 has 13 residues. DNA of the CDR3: TGCGCCAGCAGTGAGGGTACAGGGCAGACCCAGTACTTC. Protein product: CASSEGTGQTQYF.

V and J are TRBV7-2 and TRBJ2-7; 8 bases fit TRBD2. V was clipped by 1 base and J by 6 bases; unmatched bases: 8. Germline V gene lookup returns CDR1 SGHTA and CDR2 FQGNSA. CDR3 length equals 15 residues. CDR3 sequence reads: CASSLEWLAGREQYF. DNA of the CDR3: TGTGCCAGCAGCTTAGAGTGGTTAGCGGGACGCGAGCAGTACTTC.

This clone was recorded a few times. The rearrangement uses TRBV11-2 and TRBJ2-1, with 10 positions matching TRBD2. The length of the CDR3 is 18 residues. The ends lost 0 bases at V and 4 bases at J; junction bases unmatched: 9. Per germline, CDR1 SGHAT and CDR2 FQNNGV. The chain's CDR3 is CASSLDRVGTSVYNEQFF. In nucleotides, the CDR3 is TGTGCCAGCAGCTTAGACCGAGTCGGGACTAGCGTTTACAATGAGCAGTTCTTC.

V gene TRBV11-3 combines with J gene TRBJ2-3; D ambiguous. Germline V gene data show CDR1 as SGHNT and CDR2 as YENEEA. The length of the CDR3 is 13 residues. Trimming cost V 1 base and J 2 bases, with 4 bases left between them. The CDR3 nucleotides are TGTGCCAGCAGCTTAGCCTTCACAGATACGCAGTATTTT. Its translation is CASSLAFTDTQYF.

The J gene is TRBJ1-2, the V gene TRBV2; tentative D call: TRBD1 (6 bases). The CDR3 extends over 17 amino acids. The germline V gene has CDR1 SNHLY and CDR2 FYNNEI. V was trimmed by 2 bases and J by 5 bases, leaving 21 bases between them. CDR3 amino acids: CASSESDDRTAVYGYTF. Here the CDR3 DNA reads TGTGCCAGCAGTGAATCAGATGACAGGACGGCTGTATATGGCTACACCTTC.

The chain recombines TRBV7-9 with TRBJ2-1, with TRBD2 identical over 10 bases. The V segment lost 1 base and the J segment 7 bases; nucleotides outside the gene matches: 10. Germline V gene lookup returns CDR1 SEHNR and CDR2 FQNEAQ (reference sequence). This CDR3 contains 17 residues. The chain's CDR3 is CASSLDRLAGEGNEQFF. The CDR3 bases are TGTGCCAGCAGCTTAGACCGTCTAGCGGGAGAGGGGAATGAGCAGTTCTTC.

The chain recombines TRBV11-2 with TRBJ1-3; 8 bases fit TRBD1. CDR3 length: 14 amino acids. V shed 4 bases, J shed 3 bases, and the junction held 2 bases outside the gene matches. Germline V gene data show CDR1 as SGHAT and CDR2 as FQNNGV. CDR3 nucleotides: TGTGCCAGCAGCTCGGGGACAGGTGGAAACACCATATATTTT. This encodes CASSSGTGGNTIYF.

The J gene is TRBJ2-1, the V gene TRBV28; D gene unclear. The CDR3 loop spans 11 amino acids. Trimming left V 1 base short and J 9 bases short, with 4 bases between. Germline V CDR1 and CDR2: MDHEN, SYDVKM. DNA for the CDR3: TGTGCCAGCAGTTTATATGGTGAGCAGTTCTTC. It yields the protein CASSLYGEQFF.

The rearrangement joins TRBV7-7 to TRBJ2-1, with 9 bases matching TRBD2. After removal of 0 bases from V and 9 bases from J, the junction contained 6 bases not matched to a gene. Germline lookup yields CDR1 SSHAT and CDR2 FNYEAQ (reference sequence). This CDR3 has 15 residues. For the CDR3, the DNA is TGTGCCAGCAGCTTAGCTGGGACTAGCTCCTCTGAGCAGTTCTTC. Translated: CASSLAGTSSSEQFF.

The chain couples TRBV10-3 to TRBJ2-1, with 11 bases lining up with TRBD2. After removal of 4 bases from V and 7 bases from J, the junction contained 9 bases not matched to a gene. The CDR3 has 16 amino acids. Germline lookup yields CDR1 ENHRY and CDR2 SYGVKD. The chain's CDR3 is CAISGIAGGGLNEQFF. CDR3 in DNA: TGTGCCATCAGTGGTATAGCGGGAGGGGGATTAAATGAGCAGTTCTTC.

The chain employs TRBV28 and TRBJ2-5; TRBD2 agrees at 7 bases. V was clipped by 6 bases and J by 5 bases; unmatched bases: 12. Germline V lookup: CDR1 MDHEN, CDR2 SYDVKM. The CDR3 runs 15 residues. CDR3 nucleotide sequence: TGTGCCAGCAGAACCCCGAGCGTGGGGGGGGAGACCCAGTACTTC. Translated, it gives CASRTPSVGGETQYF. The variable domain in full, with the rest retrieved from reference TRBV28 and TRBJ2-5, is DVKVTQSSRYLVKRTGEKVFLECVQDMDHENMFWYRQDPGLGLRLIYFSYDVKMKEKGDIPEGYSVSREKKERFSLILESASTNQTSMYLCASRTPSVGGETQYFGPGTRLLVL.

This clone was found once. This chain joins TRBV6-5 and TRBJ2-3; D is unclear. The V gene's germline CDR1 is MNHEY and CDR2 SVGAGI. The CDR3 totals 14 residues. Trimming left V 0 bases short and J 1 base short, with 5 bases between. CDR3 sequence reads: CASSYSWGTDTQYF. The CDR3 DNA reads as TGTGCCAGCAGTTACTCGTGGGGCACAGATACGCAGTATTTT.

The CDR3 protein is CASSVEVDYGYTF. CDR3 sequence (DNA): TGTGCCAGCAGCGTTGAAGTCGACTATGGCTACACCTTC. V and J are TRBV9 and TRBJ1-2, with D uncertain. Germline V gene lookup returns CDR1 SGDLS and CDR2 YYNGEE. V lost 2 bases and J lost 3, with 8 bases in between. The CDR3 loop spans 13 amino acids. The whole variable domain, remainder taken from reference TRBV9 and TRBJ1-2, is DSGVTQTPKHLITATGQRVTLRCSPRSGDLSVYWYQQSLDQGLQFLIQYYNGEERAKGNILERFSAQQFPDLHSELNLSSLELGDSALYFCASSVEVDYGYTFGSGTRLTVV.

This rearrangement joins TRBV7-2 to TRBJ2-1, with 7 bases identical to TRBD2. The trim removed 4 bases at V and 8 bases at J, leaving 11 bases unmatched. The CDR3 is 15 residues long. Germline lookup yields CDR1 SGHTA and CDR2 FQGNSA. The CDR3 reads CASSSRGRERDEQFF. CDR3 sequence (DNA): TGTGCCAGCAGCTCCCGTGGGCGGGAGAGGGATGAGCAGTTCTTC.

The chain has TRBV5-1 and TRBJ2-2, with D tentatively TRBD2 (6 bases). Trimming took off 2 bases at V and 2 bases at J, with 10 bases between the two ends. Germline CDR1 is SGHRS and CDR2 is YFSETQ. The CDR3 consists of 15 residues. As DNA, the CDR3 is TGCGCCAGCAGCTTTAGCGGCCCAAACACCGGGGAGCTGTTTTTT. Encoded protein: CASSFSGPNTGELFF.

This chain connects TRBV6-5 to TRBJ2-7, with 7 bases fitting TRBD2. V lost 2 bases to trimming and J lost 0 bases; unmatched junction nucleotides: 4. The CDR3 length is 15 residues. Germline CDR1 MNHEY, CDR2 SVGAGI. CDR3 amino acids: CASSYRTRGSYEQYF. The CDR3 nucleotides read TGTGCCAGCAGTTACCGGACTAGGGGCTCCTACGAGCAGTACTTC.